These 31 T cell receptor beta chains were all obtained from the same sample, sequenced in a study of blood T cell repertoires in COVID-19. Generated by immunoSEQ multiplex PCR, the TCRdb table keeps only in-frame clones and is missing some. The profile shows 65,000 to 80,000 clones, 80% to 85% of them singletons. Sequences were obtained from peripheral blood. The origin of the receptors is a human donor in a cohort sampled during active COVID-19.

The V gene is TRBV7-8, the J gene TRBJ1-2; D may be TRBD1 (5 bases). Germline loops: CDR1 SGHVS, CDR2 FQNEAQ. The CDR3 is 16 amino acids. The V gene lost 1 base and the J gene lost 1 base, with 13 bases spanning the gap. CDR3 DNA: TGTGCCAGCAGCTTAGTCGGCACAGGTGGTAACTATGGCTACACCTTC. Translation: CASSLVGTGGNYGYTF.

The chain combines TRBV5-1 with TRBJ2-3, with 7 bases lining up with TRBD2. With 4 bases clipped from V and 8 bases from J, the junction kept 10 bases outside the gene matches. Germline V gene data show CDR1 as SGHRS and CDR2 as YFSETQ. The CDR3 runs to 14 residues. The CDR3 region is CASSPPGGSSTQYF. DNA of the CDR3: TGCGCCAGCAGCCCCCCCGGGGGGTCTTCTACGCAGTATTTT.

This clone was counted a single time. The chain couples TRBV18 to TRBJ2-3; a weak D match, TRBD2 (6 bases). V dropped 1 base and J dropped 2 bases, with 10 bases sitting between them. The V gene's germline CDR1 is KGHSH and CDR2 LQKENI. This CDR3 is built from 15 residues. The CDR3 DNA is TGTGCCAGCTCACCACGTGCGGGGTACACAGATACGCAGTATTTT. This sequence encodes CASSPRAGYTDTQYF.

The CDR3 loop reads CASSYWGGQGLYGYTF. CDR3 DNA sequence: TGTGCCAGCAGTTACTGGGGCGGGCAGGGACTCTATGGCTACACCTTC. V usage is TRBV6-5 and J usage is TRBJ1-2; a weak D match, TRBD1 (5 bases). V was clipped by 1 base and J by 4 bases, with 16 bases between them. This CDR3 has 16 residues. In germline, CDR1 is MNHEY, CDR2 SVGAGI.

The chain links TRBV2 to TRBJ1-1; a weak D match, TRBD1 (6 bases). The CDR3 has 12 amino acids. Looked up from germline, CDR1 is SNHLY and CDR2 is FYNNEI. Trimming removed 5 bases at V and 7 bases at J, with 11 bases between. The chain's CDR3 is CASSKGGDEAFF. The CDR3 nucleotides read TGTGCCAGCAGTAAGGGGGGGGATGAAGCTTTCTTT.

V is TRBV2 and J is TRBJ2-3; D may be TRBD2 (6 bases). CDR3 length equals 16 residues. In germline, CDR1 is SNHLY, CDR2 FYNNEI. V was clipped by 2 bases and J by 0 bases, with 12 bases between them. CDR3 amino acids: CASSERDSSSTDTQYF. In DNA, the CDR3 is TGTGCCAGCAGTGAAAGGGACTCTTCTAGCACAGATACGCAGTATTTT.

The gene calls are TRBV12-5 and TRBJ2-1; tentatively, D is TRBD1 (5 bases). The CDR3 covers 12 residues. Germline lookup yields CDR1 LGHNT and CDR2 FRNRAP. The V end was cut by 7 bases, the J end by 9 bases, with 13 bases between. For the CDR3, the DNA is TGTGCTAGTGCCTACCCAGGGATTGAGCAGTTCTTC. Encoded protein: CASAYPGIEQFF.

This chain joins TRBV10-2 and TRBJ1-6, with 8 bases identical to TRBD1. The CDR3 sequence is 14 residues long. From germline, CDR1 is WSHSY and CDR2 SAAADI. V was pared by 2 bases and J by 7 bases, with 1 base of the junction left unmatched. CDR3 protein: CASSERTGNSPLHF. The CDR3 DNA follows: TGCGCCAGCAGTGAGCGGACAGGGAATTCACCCCTCCACTTT.

The V and J genes are TRBV27 and TRBJ1-2; D is unclear. The CDR3 contains 15 residues. Germline values: CDR1 MNHEY, CDR2 SMNVEV (reference sequence). V dropped 0 bases and J dropped 4 bases, with 12 bases sitting between them. This chain's CDR3 is CASSLSAEITYGYTF. CDR3 sequence (DNA): TGTGCCAGCAGTTTATCGGCAGAAATTACCTATGGCTACACCTTC.

This sequence joins TRBV6-5 and TRBJ2-1; TRBD2 might be the D (6 bases). Germline assignment: CDR1 MNHEY and CDR2 SVGAGI. This CDR3 contains 12 residues. Trimming stripped 6 bases from V and 4 bases from J, with 7 bases between. The CDR3 loop reads CASSRGYNEQFF. CDR3 coding DNA: TGTGCCAGCAGCCGGGGGTACAATGAGCAGTTCTTC.

The chain has TRBV6-5 and TRBJ1-5; TRBD1 might be the D (5 bases). CDR1 MNHEY and CDR2 SVGAGI come from the germline V gene. Trimming shortened V by 2 bases and J by 5 bases, and 10 bases separated the two germline ends. The CDR3 extends over 14 amino acids. CDR3 amino acids: CASSYAGLDQPQHF. CDR3 nucleotide sequence: TGTGCCAGCAGTTACGCAGGGTTGGATCAGCCCCAGCATTTT.

The chain joins TRBV5-1 to TRBJ2-1; 7 positions agree with TRBD1. CDR1 is SGHRS, CDR2 YFSETQ, per germline. The CDR3 covers 15 residues. V shed 2 bases, J shed 3 bases, and the junction held 5 bases outside the gene matches. Written as DNA, the CDR3 is TGCGCCAGCAGCTTCTGGACAGGCGACTACAATGAGCAGTTCTTC. Translated, it gives CASSFWTGDYNEQFF.

The chain has TRBV11-2 and TRBJ1-2; the match to TRBD1 covers 10 bases. The length of the CDR3 is 13 residues. Germline CDR1 is SGHAT and CDR2 is FQNNGV. Trimming took 5 bases from V and 6 from J; bases not matched to a gene: 3. The CDR3 region is CASSPGQGNGYTF. The CDR3 nucleotides are TGTGCCAGCAGCCCGGGACAGGGGAATGGCTACACCTTC.

V and J are TRBV6-2 or TRBV6-3 and TRBJ2-2; 7 bases fit TRBD1. V trimming: 4 bases; J trimming: 0 bases; junction bases outside the gene matches: 8. Germline-derived CDR1 and CDR2 are MNHEY and SVGEGT. The CDR3 contains 17 residues. CDR3 protein: CASSSWRGTANTGELFF. The CDR3 nucleotides read TGTGCCAGCAGTTCCTGGAGAGGGACAGCGAACACCGGGGAGCTGTTTTTT.

This clone was counted only a few times. The chain employs TRBV5-5 and TRBJ2-7; no reliable D call. The CDR3 spans 15 residues. The V end was cut by 0 bases, the J end by 2 bases, with 12 bases between. CDR1 SGHKS and CDR2 YYEKEE come from the germline V gene (reference sequence). The CDR3 protein is CASSLGFSDPYEQYF. For the CDR3, the DNA is TGTGCCAGCAGCTTGGGGTTCAGCGATCCCTACGAGCAGTACTTC.

The V call is TRBV4-2, the J call TRBJ2-7; 10 bases fit TRBD1. CDR3 size: 15 residues. Germline CDR1 LGHNA, CDR2 YNFKEQ. Trimming took 2 bases from V and 4 from J; bases not matched to a gene: 5. In DNA, the CDR3 is TGTGCCAGCAGCCAAACCGACAGGGGGCGGTACGAGCAGTACTTC. This translates into CASSQTDRGRYEQYF.

V usage is TRBV7-2 and J usage is TRBJ2-7; 11 positions agree with TRBD1. In germline, CDR1 is SGHTA, CDR2 FQGNSA. V lost 1 base and J lost 4; bases outside the gene matches: 3. This CDR3 is built from 15 residues. The DNA of the CDR3 is TGTGCCAGCAGCTTAGAAGGGACAGGGGGGTACGAGCAGTACTTC. It translates to CASSLEGTGGYEQYF.

Only one count was recorded for this clone. J is TRBJ1-2 and V is TRBV30; no clear D gene. The CDR3 runs 15 residues. CDR1 and CDR2 (germline): GTSNPN, SVGIG (reference sequence). Trimming removed 4 bases at V and 2 bases at J, with 17 bases between. Here the CDR3 DNA reads TGTGCCTGGACCCCCCCGGGGAGTGTCAACTATGGCTACACCTTC. Its translation: CAWTPPGSVNYGYTF.

V is TRBV7-3 and J is TRBJ2-1; D possibly corresponds to TRBD1 (5 bases). Trimming left V 5 bases short and J 5 bases short, with 19 bases between. CDR1 and CDR2 (germline): SGHTA, FQGTGA. The CDR3 has 16 residues. The CDR3 sequence: CASSPQTAVLNNEQFF. Here the CDR3 DNA reads TGTGCCAGCAGCCCTCAGACAGCCGTTTTGAACAATGAGCAGTTCTTC.

This clone was recorded once. This chain connects TRBV29-1 to TRBJ2-3; D gene unclear. V was cut by 4 bases and J by 2 bases, with 16 bases left in between. CDR1 SQVTM and CDR2 ANQGSEA come from the germline V gene. CDR3 length: 15 amino acids. The CDR3 nucleotides are TGCAGCGTTGCCGGTCACAGAATACTCACAGATACGCAGTATTTT. It yields the protein CSVAGHRILTDTQYF.

The gene calls are TRBV7-3 and TRBJ2-1; TRBD1 matches 7 bases. The CDR3 is 12 residues long. In germline, CDR1 is SGHTA, CDR2 FQGTGA. Losses at the gene ends were 5 bases for V and 9 bases for J; bases not matched to a gene: 4. Written as DNA, the CDR3 is TGTGCCAGCAGCCCCCCAGGGGGTGAGCAGTTCTTC. This codes for CASSPPGGEQFF.

This sequence joins TRBV7-7 and TRBJ2-5; 8 bases match TRBD2. CDR1 and CDR2 from the germline V gene are SSHAT and FNYEAQ (reference sequence). The CDR3 has 12 residues. V shed 3 bases and J 7 bases; nucleotides not matched to a gene: 1. The chain's CDR3 is CASSFGGGTQYF. For the CDR3, the DNA is TGTGCCAGCAGCTTCGGGGGGGGGACCCAGTACTTC.

The CDR3 here is CASAPGPRHSNQPQHF. The CDR3 region has the DNA TGTGCCAGCGCCCCAGGTCCACGGCATAGCAATCAGCCCCAGCATTTT. The rearrangement uses TRBV7-2 and TRBJ1-5; D not certain. CDR1 is SGHTA, CDR2 FQGNSA, per germline. The V gene lost 8 bases and the J gene lost 0 bases, with 17 bases spanning the gap. The CDR3 contains 16 residues.

This chain joins TRBV6-2 or TRBV6-3 and TRBJ1-5; TRBD1 might be the D (5 bases). The CDR3 loop spans 17 amino acids. V was cut by 4 bases and J by 3 bases, with 19 bases left in between. Germline CDR1 and CDR2: MNHEY and SVGEGT. CDR3 DNA sequence: TGTGCCAGCAGTTCTGTGCAGGGCGGACGTTTCAATCAGCCCCAGCATTTT. The encoded protein is CASSSVQGGRFNQPQHF.

V gene TRBV5-1 combines with J gene TRBJ1-4, with 9 bases lining up with TRBD1. Unmatched junction bases numbered 3, after V lost 3 bases and J lost 0 bases. Germline V gene sequence: CDR1 SGHRS, CDR2 YFSETQ. The CDR3 totals 16 residues. The CDR3: CASSWTGAPTNEKLFF. DNA of the CDR3: TGCGCCAGCAGCTGGACAGGGGCCCCAACTAATGAAAAACTGTTTTTT.

The rearrangement joins TRBV7-3 to TRBJ2-1; TRBD2 is a possible D gene (6 bases). The CDR3 sequence is 14 residues long. Germline CDR1 is SGHTA and CDR2 is FQGTGA. V lost 2 bases to trimming and J lost 8 bases, with 13 bases between them. CDR3 protein: CASSLSSTSHEQFF. The CDR3 region has the DNA TGTGCCAGCAGCTTATCCTCGACTAGTCATGAGCAGTTCTTC.

This chain links TRBV10-1 with TRBJ2-1; weak D call: TRBD2 (5 bases). CDR1 and CDR2 (germline): WNHNN, SYGVQD (reference sequence). V gave up 5 bases and J gave up 6 bases, with 17 bases separating them. This CDR3 comprises 15 residues. CDR3 sequence reads: CASSSRRTPGNEQFF. As DNA, the CDR3 is TGCGCCAGCAGTTCTCGAAGGACTCCGGGCAATGAGCAGTTCTTC.

The gene calls are TRBV6-1 and TRBJ2-7; TRBD2 is a possible D gene (5 bases). Germline CDR1 and CDR2: MNHNS and SASEGT. Trimming shortened V by 4 bases and J by 1 base, and 20 bases separated the two germline ends. The CDR3 loop spans 17 amino acids. CDR3 residues: CASSANRGRAGSYEQYF. The CDR3 nucleotides read TGTGCCAGCAGTGCAAACCGAGGTAGGGCGGGTTCCTACGAGCAGTACTTC.

The genes are TRBV7-6 and TRBJ2-1; 8 bases agree with TRBD2. With V trimmed by 10 bases and J by 6 bases, 8 bases remained unmatched. Germline CDR1 reads SGHVS; CDR2 reads FNYEAQ. The CDR3 extends over 13 amino acids. The DNA of the CDR3 is TGTGCCACCCAGGGACTAGGGGGCAATGAGCAGTTCTTC. Amino acids: CATQGLGGNEQFF.

V and J are TRBV30 and TRBJ1-6; TRBD1 aligns across 7 bases. The trim removed 2 bases at V and 14 bases at J, leaving 9 bases unmatched. The germline CDR1 and CDR2 sequences are GTSNPN and SVGIG (reference sequence). The CDR3 has 13 amino acids. Here the CDR3 DNA reads TGTGCCTGGAGTCGACAGGGCTATTCGGCCCTCCACTTT. Its translation: CAWSRQGYSALHF. The variable domain in full, completed from reference TRBV30 and TRBJ1-6, reads SQTIHQWPATLVQPVGSPLSLECTVEGTSNPNLYWYRQAAGRGLQLLFYSVGIGQISSEVPQNLSASRPQDRQFILSSKKLLLSDSGFYLCAWSRQGYSALHFGNGTRLTVT.

V usage is TRBV25-1 and J usage is TRBJ2-2; 11 nucleotides match TRBD1. Germline CDR1 and CDR2: MGHDK and SYGVNS. The V and J ends lost 1 base and 1 base, in that order; junction bases with no gene match: 2. This CDR3 has 17 amino acids. The CDR3 nucleotides are TGTGCCAGCAGTGAATGGGGACAGGGGGGGAACACCGGGGAGCTGTTTTTT. Amino acid sequence: CASSEWGQGGNTGELFF.